This T cell receptor (beta chain) came from a study of cytomegalovirus exposure and HLA in healthy donors listed by TCRdb under 2017. Notes on the research overall: According to an earlier analysis of a few hundred of the donors, some 180 million T cells yielded 117 million unique TCR beta sequences and 276 Gb of sequence data. About 330 gigabases of sequencing data and roughly 81 million unique TCR sequences made up an early release that covered about 640 HLA-typed donors. Of the roughly 430 genotyped donors, about 84% fell in the genetic ancestry cluster associated with self-reported Caucasian donors. The aim of the study was to test whether cataloging public T cell receptors could identify signatures of past pathogen exposure. The study profiled the T cell repertoires of 666 subjects by immunosequencing and related them to cytomegalovirus serostatus. Besides the first cohort of around 670 subjects, a separate validation cohort made up of roughly 130 different subjects was used. The study combined high-throughput TCR immunosequencing, statistical association of individual TCRs with disease status, and machine learning to predict cytomegalovirus infection status. A later analysis re-examined previously published TCR beta repertoires from over 500 donors and added high-resolution HLA genotyping to investigate patterns of TCR occurrence. The later analysis used no new phenotypic data to find candidate immune exposures, relying instead on TCR beta sequences and their occurrence across donors. To decide whether each TCR beta V gene segment behaved as functional or pseudogenic, an earlier analysis of nearly 600 of the donors relied on high-throughput TCR beta sequencing. Alongside the repertoire data, information on donor age, sex, ethnicity and CMV serostatus was compiled. A later genetic analysis used genome-wide SNP genotypes for about 65% of the 666 donors, treating that subset as a discovery cohort. Every repertoire in the discovery cohort had been generated on one and the same sequencing platform. HLA typing included class I and class II loci at four-digit resolution. Typing coverage differed by locus: A, B, C, DRB1 and DQB1 were typed in about 620-630 donors, DQA1 in approximately 520, DPA1 in approximately 610, and DPB1 in just under 480. A handful of DR-DQ haplotypes were handled as single units for association and clustering because linkage in the cohort was strong. Among under 450 genotyped donors of the cohort, an average of about 240,000 unique TCR beta nucleotide sequences were sequenced per donor, 15% to 20% of them non-productive.

Comments on this clone: Its recognized antigen is unknown. Per-base quality was not reported, and no clone a single base away is much larger than it.

The cohort was made up of approximately 670 healthy bone marrow donors. At the time of sampling, all cohort members were nominally healthy, though unrecorded immune exposures were likely present. The donor was CMV seropositive and was included in the group of some 290 seropositive cohort members. Every donor gave a peripheral blood sample, and the peripheral blood mononuclear cells from that sample were used for TCR beta sequencing. Genomic DNA extraction from the blood cell samples was performed with the Qiagen DNeasy Blood Extraction Kit. Libraries were made using the immunoSEQ multiplex PCR assay. For the multiplex PCR, a mixture combining 60 forward primers for TCR Vbeta segments and 13 reverse primers for TCR Jbeta segments was used. Amplification of the CDR3 region of rearranged TCR beta genes was performed with a multiplex PCR assay on genomic DNA. On the Illumina HiSeq System, the amplified TCR beta libraries were sequenced as 87-base-pair reads. The published analysis was carried out like this. A later analysis counted some 74 million unique TCR beta chains across the 650 to 800 repertoires, and 9.5 million to 11 million of these chains were shared by at least two donors. Raw reads were error-corrected and collapsed into unique sequences with a nearest-neighbor algorithm that merged closely related sequences to remove PCR and sequencing errors. V, D and J gene segments were assigned by aligning CDR3 sequences to IMGT reference sequences. For a sequence to be retained, a match of at least six nucleotides was required to both a V gene segment and a J gene segment. Rearrangements were classified as productive when the CDR3 lacked stop codons and remained in frame with V and J, and all other rearrangements were classified as non-productive. CDR3 was defined according to IMGT convention as the region running from the second conserved V-encoded cysteine to the conserved J-encoded phenylalanine. The earlier analysis of a few hundred of the donors excluded any sequence lacking an unambiguous match to a single V gene segment. In an earlier analysis of more than 500 of the donors, a V segment was called functional when productive rearrangements were above 56.7%, and segregating when the standard deviation between donors exceeded 5%. To diagnose cytomegalovirus status from the catalog of TCR beta chain sequences, a statistical classification framework was built. In a later analysis, TCR nucleotide sequences were compared against IMGT/GENE-DB human TR gene sequences so that V and J genes could be assigned. A later analysis assigned CDR3 sequences and most-parsimonious VDJ recombination scenarios with the TCRdist pipeline. In a later analysis, each TCR beta chain was defined by its CDR3 amino acid sequence together with its V-gene family, and reads without a unique V-gene family were excluded. In a later analysis, 500 to 700 highly shared, low-generation-probability nucleotide sequences were removed to address suspected cross-contamination and a sequencing artifact. In a later analysis, a clonal expansion index for each public chain was calculated from normalized within-repertoire ranks of inferred template counts. In a later analysis, generation probabilities were computed with a VDJ recombination model fitted to out-of-frame rearrangements, and the resulting probabilities were checked against IGoR. In a later analysis, TCR-TCR, TCR-HLA and TCR-CMV co-occurrence was scored with hypergeometric tests, and a repertoire-size bias correction was applied to TCR pairs. To estimate false discovery rates, a later analysis permuted the HLA or CMV assignments 20 times. In a later analysis, co-occurring TCRs were grouped using DBSCAN, with TCRdist sequence similarity added in when clustering inside HLA-allele-positive subsets. Repertoires with fewer than 30,000 or more than 120,000 public chains, plus five repertoires with anomalous nucleotide sharing, were excluded from co-occurrence clustering. What TCRdb holds here is the immuneACCESS table cut down to in-frame rearrangements. Part of the clones is not present; checked against another copy, under half of the missing clones reflect an unresolved V gene, and the others are unexplained. From that table come the V and J calls and clone size; the DNA was used to work out D and trimming. The table for this sample lists around 110,000 clones; roughly 82% of them were counted only once. Roughly 3% of the sample rests with the top ten.

Looking up the germline V gene yields CDR1 SGHRS and CDR2 YFSETQ. V is pared back by 1 base and J by 4 bases, with 11 bases lying between the germline termini. The cysteine opens and the phenylalanine closes a CDR3 of 15 amino acids. Only the CDR3 DNA is retained, 45 bases long and in frame from the first base. On the study overall, not on this receptor specifically: A further reported finding was that TCR beta sequences accurately predicted the HLA-A and HLA-B alleles for most subjects in the first cohort. It was suggested by the authors that the approach could potentially be generalized to other disease states and immunological phenotypes. The 87-base-pair reads could not distinguish some IMGT-functional V segments, including TRBV6-2 and TRBV6-3, so those segments were excluded. In a later genetic analysis, fewer N-insertions in productive TCRs were reported among donors in an Asian-associated ancestry cluster than the approximately 710-donor mean. At a false discovery rate of 0.05, a later analysis linked some 17,000 TCR beta sequences to specific HLA alleles. Cytomegalovirus status was reported to be diagnosed by the classifier with high specificity and sensitivity in both the original and validation cohorts. Only TCR beta chains were sequenced in this cohort, and the absence of alpha or paired-chain data limited detectable features. Strong co-occurrence of HLA alleles, especially DR and DQ, made assigning TCR associations to individual alleles difficult. According to a later analysis, parvovirus B19, influenza, CMV and Epstein-Barr virus appeared linked to several top co-occurrence clusters. HLA typing was unavailable for some donors at each locus, so association tests used only the typed subset. Sequencing depth was assumed to be roughly uniform across donors in the presence/absence analyses, though that assumption may not hold. In a later analysis, TCR association rates were found to vary across HLA loci, with the most associated TCRs seen for DRB1 alleles and the fewest for HLA-C alleles. According to a later analysis, most CMV-associated TCR beta chains appeared to be HLA-restricted, and the HLA associations seemed to be driven largely by CMV exposure. The only immune exposure information available for the cohort was CMV serostatus. In vitro tests confirmed that three of the cytomegalovirus-associated TCR beta chains recognize cytomegalovirus antigens. Most TCR sequences were observed very rarely across donors, whereas some public TCRs were present in many individuals. Correlated functional status among segregating V segments might be attributable to linkage disequilibrium, but an unknown experimental factor could not be ruled out. A cluster of highly shared sequence variants was judged likely to be a technical artifact of the sequencing pipeline. A later analysis found that HLA-associated TCR beta chains were more clonally expanded and had lower generation probabilities than equally common non-associated chains. An earlier analysis of approximately 500 of the donors showed that most TCR beta V segments appeared in productive rearrangements either about 90% or about 30% of the time, which broadly matched IMGT annotations. Because counts were too low, some 16 rarely observed V segments, including chromosome 9 orphons, were excluded from the earlier analysis of around 590 of the donors. In the study, some 180 TCR beta chains were listed as associated with cytomegalovirus. V-gene and J-gene trimming of TCR beta chains was associated with a missense DCLRE1C variant in a later genetic analysis, and the association was replicated in an independent cohort.

Material for sequencing was PBMCs. The sequence joins TRBV5-1 to TRBJ1-4; a weak D assignment points to TRBD1 (6 bases agree). This TCR was recovered from a man aged 25-40 years in good health and CMV-seropositive. The DNA is as follows: TGCGCCAGCAGCTTGTCGGGACACAGTAATGAAAAACTGTTTTTT. Its protein product is CASSLSGHSNEKLFF.